This passage covers 16 T cell receptor beta chains from one sample sequenced in a study of shared clonotypes between healthy human individuals. Some clones are missing from TCRdb's copy, which holds only in-frame ones; the method was immunoSEQ multiplex PCR. This table has more than 2,000,000 clones, 80% to 95% appearing once. What was sequenced was naive CD4+ T cells from PBMCs. Noted subset: CD45RA+ positively selected. The receptors were gathered from a man younger than 35 in good health. Some clones in this sample may be carry-over from other donors' samples.

This rearrangement joins TRBV5-4 to TRBJ1-2; the D gene is possibly TRBD1 (6 bases). With 1 base removed from V and 2 bases from J, the gap between germline ends came to 9 bases. Looked up from germline, CDR1 is SGHNT and CDR2 is YYREEE (reference sequence). The CDR3 length is 14 residues. The CDR3 DNA sequence: TGTGCCAGCAGCTTGCCAGGGGCCAACTATGGCTACACCTTC. This codes for CASSLPGANYGYTF.

The chain recombines TRBV9 with TRBJ2-2; D unclear. Germline CDR1 and CDR2: SGDLS and YYNGEE. CDR3 size: 15 residues. V was trimmed by 4 bases and J by 1 base, leaving 11 bases between them. The CDR3 nucleotides are TGTGCCAGCAGCCCAAGGGCCTTGAACACCGGGGAGCTGTTTTTT. Amino acid sequence: CASSPRALNTGELFF.

V usage is TRBV28 and J usage is TRBJ1-2, with TRBD1 matching 8 bases. The V and J ends lost 1 base and 6 bases, in that order; junction bases with no gene match: 4. Germline V gene lookup returns CDR1 MDHEN and CDR2 SYDVKM. There are 14 residues in the CDR3. CDR3 coding DNA: TGTGCCAGCAGTTTATCCCGGGACAGGAATGGCTACACCTTC. This sequence encodes CASSLSRDRNGYTF.

The chain is built from TRBV21-1 and TRBJ1-3. TRBV21-1 is given as a pseudogene. The CDR3 extends over 11 amino acids. For the CDR3, the DNA is TGTGCCAGCAGCAAAATTCACACCATATATTTT. Translating it yields CASSKIHTIYF.

This clone occurred a few times. The genes are TRBV5-1 and TRBJ1-2, with a weak D call TRBD1 (5 bases). Germline V gene lookup returns CDR1 SGHRS and CDR2 YFSETQ. This CDR3 comprises 16 residues. The germline V and J ends were trimmed by 0 bases and 8 bases, with 20 bases remaining between them. Here the CDR3 reads CASSLVTQGPDKGYTF. The CDR3, as DNA: TGCGCCAGCAGCTTGGTTACGCAGGGCCCAGACAAGGGCTACACCTTC.

The chain couples TRBV5-4 to TRBJ1-2; D gene ambiguous. Germline CDR1 and CDR2: SGHNT and YYREEE (reference sequence). This CDR3 comprises 13 residues. Trimming took off 0 bases at V and 5 bases at J, with 8 bases between the two ends. The CDR3 loop reads CASSLDGAYGYTF. The CDR3 bases are TGTGCCAGCAGCTTGGACGGAGCTTATGGCTACACCTTC.

The chain combines TRBV28 with TRBJ2-2; D possibly matches TRBD1 or TRBD2 (5 bases each). Germline V gene sequence: CDR1 MDHEN, CDR2 SYDVKM. The ends were cut back, 10 bases at V and 7 bases at J, with 13 bases in the middle. CDR3 size: 12 residues. CDR3 in DNA: TGTGCCACCGGGGCCGATTACGGGGAGCTGTTTTTT. This encodes CATGADYGELFF.

This clone was found once. The V and J genes are TRBV7-2 and TRBJ2-5; D is unclear. This CDR3 has 15 residues. Trimming removed 5 bases from V and 5 bases from J, with 18 bases in between. Germline loops: CDR1 SGHTA, CDR2 FQGNSA. The DNA for the CDR3 is TGTGCCAGCAGCCCGTTCAACCTGGGGTGGGAGACCCAGTACTTC. Translating it yields CASSPFNLGWETQYF.

This sequence joins TRBV4-1 and TRBJ2-7; TRBD2 matches 7 bases. Germline-derived CDR1 and CDR2 are MGHRA and YSYEKL. The length of the CDR3 is 14 residues. J gave up 2 bases and V 1 base, and 2 bases lay outside the gene matches. CDR3 loop: CASSQVGRAYEQYF. The CDR3 DNA sequence: TGCGCCAGCAGCCAAGTTGGGAGGGCCTACGAGCAGTACTTC.

V and J are TRBV4-1 and TRBJ2-3; the D gene could be TRBD1 or TRBD2 (7 bases each). The V gene lost 0 bases and the J gene lost 8 bases, with 15 bases spanning the gap. This CDR3 contains 15 residues. CDR1 is MGHRA and CDR2 is YSYEKL in the germline V gene. The CDR3 region has the DNA TGCGCCAGCAGCCAAGAAGGCCCAGGGGGGGGTACGCAGTATTTT. It encodes CASSQEGPGGGTQYF.

With respect to this clone: Other nucleotide sequences in the sample specify the same CDR3. The chain carries TRBV5-1 and TRBJ2-1, with 10 bases that match TRBD2. J was trimmed by 4 bases and V by 5 bases; bases with no gene match: 6. The CDR3 sequence is 15 residues long. Germline V gives CDR1 SGHRS, CDR2 YFSETQ. CDR3 protein: CASRTTSGPYNEQFF. The CDR3 DNA sequence: TGCGCCAGCAGGACGACTAGCGGGCCATACAATGAGCAGTTCTTC.

The gene calls are TRBV18 and TRBJ1-5, with a possible D match to TRBD1 (5 bases). The germline CDR1 and CDR2 sequences are KGHSH and LQKENI. CDR3 length: 16 residues. V was pared by 2 bases and J by 7 bases, with 18 bases between. The CDR3 protein is CASSPGSLRGEQPQHF. The CDR3 DNA is TGTGCCAGCTCACCAGGCTCCCTAAGGGGAGAACAGCCCCAGCATTTT.

The chain employs TRBV7-9 and TRBJ2-6; no firm D call. V was shortened by 5 bases and J by 1 base, with 6 bases between the two germline ends. The CDR3 runs to 14 residues. Germline CDR1 SEHNR, CDR2 FQNEAQ (reference sequence). CDR3 sequence: CASSHRSGANVLTF. The CDR3 nucleotides are TGTGCCAGCAGCCACAGATCTGGGGCCAACGTCCTGACTTTC.

The chain uses TRBV5-1 and TRBJ2-7; D is uncertain. Germline loops: CDR1 SGHRS, CDR2 YFSETQ. This CDR3 comprises 14 residues. The V and J ends lost 0 bases and 0 bases respectively, with 7 bases between them. In DNA form, the CDR3 reads TGCGCCAGCAGCTTGGGGTACAGCTCCTACGAGCAGTACTTC. Residues: CASSLGYSSYEQYF.

This chain joins TRBV7-3 and TRBJ2-3; weak D call: TRBD2 (6 bases). CDR3 length equals 15 residues. Trimming pared 4 bases from V and 1 base from J, leaving 12 bases between. The germline CDR1 and CDR2 sequences are SGHTA and FQGTGA. In DNA, the CDR3 is TGTGCCAGCAGCTCGCTAGCGAGCGGCACAGATACGCAGTATTTT. It specifies CASSSLASGTDTQYF.

The V call is TRBV6-6, the J call TRBJ1-1; D gene unclear. CDR1 and CDR2 (germline): MNHNY, SVGAGI (reference sequence). V lost 5 bases, J lost 2 bases, and 9 bases lay in between. This CDR3 is 13 amino acids long. The CDR3 loop is CASSPGLNTEAFF. The CDR3 DNA follows: TGTGCCAGCAGTCCGGGGTTAAACACTGAAGCTTTCTTT.